This TCR beta chain was documented in a study of blood T cell repertoires in COVID-19. This CDR3 is 17 amino acids long. Germline values: CDR1 SGHDT, CDR2 YYEEEE. Deletions cut 0 bases from V and 3 bases from J, with 16 bases between. Generated by immunoSEQ multiplex PCR, the TCRdb table keeps only in-frame clones and is missing some. This table holds hundreds of thousands of clones, around 89% found once. The source of this sequence is a woman in her forties with acute COVID-19. Source material: PBMCs or T cells enriched from blood (not recorded which). The chain links TRBV5-6 to TRBJ1-5; tentatively, D is TRBD1 (6 bases). CDR3 sequence: CASSLGYTGGVNQPQHF. For the CDR3, the DNA is TGTGCCAGCAGCTTGGGATATACTGGGGGCGTCAATCAGCCCCAGCATTTT. The variable domain in full, with the rest retrieved from reference TRBV5-6 and TRBJ1-5, is DAGVTQSPTHLIKTRGQQVTLRCSPKSGHDTVSWYQQALGQGPQFIFQYYEEEERQRGNFPDRFSGHQFPNYSSELNVNALLLGDSALYLCASSLGYTGGVNQPQHFGDGTRLSIL.